The 9 T cell receptor beta chains reported below all come from one sample, sequenced in a study of cytomegalovirus exposure and HLA in healthy donors. PCR was performed using 60 Vbeta and 13 Jbeta primers. The table came from immunoSEQ multiplex PCR; TCRdb's copy has only in-frame clones and leaves some out. The sample records some 200,000 clones, about 85% being singletons. The source material was PBMCs. The receptors stem from a man in his fifties in good health and CMV-seronegative.

This rearrangement joins TRBV25-1 to TRBJ1-2, with TRBD1 identical over 8 bases. CDR1 is MGHDK and CDR2 is SYGVNS in the germline V gene. J lost 11 bases, V lost 6 bases, and 11 bases had no gene match. The CDR3 is made up of 13 amino acids. The CDR3 region has the DNA TGTGCCAGCAGCCCGGGACAGGTCGCGTCGTACACCTTC. It encodes CASSPGQVASYTF.

The chain combines TRBV6-7 with TRBJ2-3; D is uncertain. Being an ORF, TRBV6-7 has a function that is uncertain. V lost 0 bases and J lost 4, with 5 bases in between. CDR3 length: 13 residues. The CDR3 reads CASSYSLADTQYF. CDR3 bases: TGTGCCAGCAGTTACTCGTTAGCAGATACGCAGTATTTT.

The chain carries TRBV9 and TRBJ1-1; 9 bases line up with TRBD1. The CDR3 spans 16 residues. V trimming: 3 bases; J trimming: 1 base; junction bases outside the gene matches: 7. CDR1 and CDR2 (germline): SGDLS, YYNGEE. In DNA, the CDR3 is TGTGCCAGCAGCGCCCCGGGACAGGGCGCGAACACTGAAGCTTTCTTT. It yields the protein CASSAPGQGANTEAFF.

This clone was seen a single time. The genes are TRBV6-5 and TRBJ1-1; 9 bases agree with TRBD1. This CDR3 has 14 residues. With V trimmed by 4 bases and J by 1 base, 1 base remained unmatched. The germline V gene encodes CDR1 MNHEY and CDR2 SVGAGI. The CDR3 protein is CASSLGQGNTEAFF. DNA of the CDR3: TGTGCCAGCAGTTTGGGACAGGGGAACACTGAAGCTTTCTTT.

The genes are TRBV6-5 and TRBJ1-1; 7 nucleotides align to TRBD1. In germline, CDR1 is MNHEY, CDR2 SVGAGI. V shed 5 bases and J 3 bases; nucleotides not matched to a gene: 9. The CDR3 is 15 residues long. CDR3 in amino acids: CASSTQLDRDTEAFF. The CDR3, as DNA: TGTGCCAGCAGTACTCAACTAGACAGGGACACTGAAGCTTTCTTT.

CDR3 loop: CASIGGSTNEKLFF. DNA of the CDR3: TGTGCCAGCATCGGGGGGAGTACTAATGAAAAACTGTTTTTT. The chain recombines TRBV7-9 with TRBJ1-4; possible D gene TRBD1, 5 bases. Trimming shortened V by 7 bases and J by 2 bases, and 11 bases separated the two germline ends. Germline CDR1 SEHNR, CDR2 FQNEAQ (reference sequence). This CDR3 spans 14 amino acids.

The V gene is TRBV5-6, the J gene TRBJ1-6; D not resolved. The CDR3 spans 17 residues. Germline V gene lookup returns CDR1 SGHDT and CDR2 YYEEEE. Between the trimmed V and J ends, which lost 0 bases and 6 bases, there was a span of 16 bases. This chain's CDR3 is CASSLVGRTRSNSPLHF. The CDR3 DNA is TGTGCCAGCAGCTTGGTCGGGAGAACCCGGAGTAATTCACCCCTCCACTTT.

The genes are TRBV10-3 and TRBJ1-2; 7 bases agree with TRBD1. The CDR3 is made up of 15 amino acids. V trimming: 10 bases; J trimming: 0 bases; junction bases outside the gene matches: 11. Per the germline V gene, CDR1 is ENHRY and CDR2 is SYGVKD. The CDR3 DNA follows: TGTGCCACCGGACAGGCGGATCGAGCTAACTATGGCTACACCTTC. Translated, it gives CATGQADRANYGYTF.

The CDR3 DNA reads as TGTGCCAGCAGCTTAGCGACGGGGAGGGGAGAGACCCAGTACTTC. Amino acid sequence: CASSLATGRGETQYF. The chain uses TRBV7-8 and TRBJ2-5; 7 bases map to TRBD2. V shed 0 bases and J 4 bases; nucleotides not matched to a gene: 5. The CDR3 has 15 residues. Germline assignment: CDR1 SGHVS and CDR2 FQNEAQ.